The rows below give T cell receptor beta chains drawn from one sample of a study of cytomegalovirus exposure and HLA in healthy donors. Here immunoSEQ multiplex PCR was the method, and the copy in TCRdb shows in-frame clones only, minus some. Of about 140,000 clones in the sample, around 85% are singletons; the top ten hold roughly 2.9%. Sequencing was performed on PBMCs. These receptor sequences come from a woman aged 25-40 years in good health and CMV-seronegative. CDR3s include the opening cysteine and the closing phenylalanine or tryptophan. A D gene is named only where the DNA matches it firmly. Size values are once, few and many counts, or a class for expanded clones, and some rows have none.

d_gene | abundance | j_gene | v_gene | CDR3nt | CDR3aa
- | - | TRBJ2-7 | TRBV11-2 | TGTGCCAGCAGCTTAGGGACAAGTAGCTCCTACGAGCAGTACTTC | CASSLGTSSSYEQYF
TRBD2 | - | TRBJ2-1 | TRBV5-1 | TGCGCCAGCAGCTCGGGACTAGCGGGAGCGTCCGCGGGGCAGTTCTTC | CASSSGLAGASAGQFF
TRBD1 | - | TRBJ2-7 | TRBV15 | TGTGCCACCAGCAGAGGAACAGGGGGGACCTACGAGCAGTACTTC | CATSRGTGGTYEQYF
- | - | TRBJ2-1 | TRBV7-9 | TGTGCCAGCAGCTTATCCCGGTACAATGAGCAGTTCTTC | CASSLSRYNEQFF
- | - | TRBJ1-2 | TRBV5-8 | TGTGCCAGCATGCTTGGGCAGGGAAGAGTATATGGCTACACCTTC | CASMLGQGRVYGYTF
TRBD2 | - | TRBJ2-7 | TRBV27 | TGTGCCAGCAGGCAGCGGGAGTTCTACGAGCAGTACTTC | CASRQREFYEQYF
- | - | TRBJ1-2 | TRBV19 | TGTGCCAGTAGTATGGAGGTTACTAACTATGGCTACACCTTC | CASSMEVTNYGYTF
TRBD2 | - | TRBJ2-1 | TRBV7-2 | TGTGCCAGCAGCCCCCCCGGGACTAGAGATGTGAATGAGCAGTTCTTC | CASSPPGTRDVNEQFF
- | once | TRBJ1-4 | TRBV6-6 | TGTGCCAGCAGTTACCAAGAAAAACTGTTTTTT | CASSYQEKLFF
TRBD1 | - | TRBJ1-5 | TRBV19 | TGTGCCAGTAGTCCCTCAGGGGGCCCCAATCAGCCCCAGCATTTT | CASSPSGGPNQPQHF
TRBD2 | - | TRBJ2-7 | TRBV19 | TGTGCCAGTAGTATCGGGACTAGCGGATACGAGCAGTACTTC | CASSIGTSGYEQYF
- | - | TRBJ2-3 | TRBV13 | TGTGCCAGCAGCCTCAAGCTAGCGTGGAGCACAGATACGCAGTATTTT | CASSLKLAWSTDTQYF
TRBD1 | once | TRBJ2-5 | TRBV4-3 | TGCGCCAGCAGCCGCCGCAGGGGGCTGGGGGAGACCCAGTACTTC | CASSRRRGLGETQYF
TRBD1 | - | TRBJ1-5 | TRBV6-5 | TGTGCCAGCAGGGGGACAGATAGCAATCAGCCCCAGCATTTT | CASRGTDSNQPQHF
TRBD1 | - | TRBJ2-7 | TRBV29-1 | TGCAGCGTTGGGGGTCTGGGGACAGCTGGCTACGAGCAGTACTTC | CSVGGLGTAGYEQYF
TRBD2 | few | TRBJ2-1 | TRBV5-1 | TGCGCCAGCAGCTTCCCAACTAGCGGGAGAATCGATGAGCAGTTCTTC | CASSFPTSGRIDEQFF
- | - | TRBJ1-1 | TRBV19 | TGTGCCAGTACCCAATTGGGAGGGCAGAACACTGAAGCTTTCTTT | CASTQLGGQNTEAFF
TRBD1 | - | TRBJ2-7 | TRBV5-5 | TGTGCCAGCAGCCTCCGGGACAGGGCCTACGAGCAGTACTTC | CASSLRDRAYEQYF
TRBD1 | - | TRBJ1-1 | TRBV5-4 | TGTGCCAGCAGCTTAGGGGGACAGGGGGCATTCACTGAAGCTTTCTTT | CASSLGGQGAFTEAFF
- | - | TRBJ2-1 | TRBV7-2 | TGTGCCAGCAGCTTCGTTCCATCTCTGAGGAATGAGCAGTTCTTC | CASSFVPSLRNEQFF
TRBD2 | - | TRBJ2-1 | TRBV19 | TGTGCCAGTAGTCCACCGGGACTAGCCGTTTCCAATGAGCAGTTCTTC | CASSPPGLAVSNEQFF
TRBD1 | few | TRBJ1-2 | TRBV6-5 | TGTGCCAGCAGCAGGCCGGGACAGTATGGCTACACCTTC | CASSRPGQYGYTF
- | - | TRBJ2-5 | TRBV27 | TGTGCCAGCAGTTCCCTCCACAGGGCCCAAGAGACCCAGTACTTC | CASSSLHRAQETQYF
TRBD1 | - | TRBJ2-1 | TRBV10-2 | TGCGCCAGCAGTGAAGCCGGCAGGGGGAATGAGCAGTTCTTC | CASSEAGRGNEQFF
- | - | TRBJ2-1 | TRBV29-1 | TGCAGCGTCTCGAGGGGGGGGTCCTACAATGAGCAGTTCTTC | CSVSRGGSYNEQFF
- | - | TRBJ2-1 | TRBV19 | TGTGCCAGTAGTATCCTAAGCGGCCCCTACAATGAGCAGTTCTTC | CASSILSGPYNEQFF
- | - | TRBJ1-2 | TRBV15 | TGTGCCACCAGCAGGAGACAAGGGGACTATGGCTACACCTTC | CATSRRQGDYGYTF
- | - | TRBJ1-2 | TRBV7-2 | TGTGCCAGCAGCTTATTGGGGCCAGGGGTCCCCTATGGCTACACCTTC | CASSLLGPGVPYGYTF
- | few | TRBJ2-1 | TRBV4-1 | TGCGCCAGCAGCCAAGATTTATGGGAGAAATACAATGAGCAGTTCTTC | CASSQDLWEKYNEQFF
- | - | TRBJ1-5 | TRBV19 | TGTGCCAGTAGTTCCGACGGAGCCCGGGGATTTCCCCAGCATTTT | CASSSDGARGFPQHF
- | - | TRBJ2-1 | TRBV10-3 | TGTGCCATCAGTGAAACAGGCCGCACAGGCAATGAGCAGTTCTTC | CAISETGRTGNEQFF
TRBD2 | - | TRBJ2-1 | TRBV7-3 | TGTGCCAGCAGCTTAACCGGTCTAGCGGGAGTCAATGAGCAGTTCTTC | CASSLTGLAGVNEQFF
TRBD1 | - | TRBJ2-5 | TRBV6-6 | TGTGCCAGCAGTTTAGACAGGGAGGAGACCCAGTACTTC | CASSLDREETQYF
- | - | TRBJ2-1 | TRBV10-1 | TGCGCCAGCAGTGAGTCGATAGCAGGGGATGGGTACAATGAGCAGTTCTTC | CASSESIAGDGYNEQFF
- | - | TRBJ2-1 | TRBV7-3 | TGTGCCAGCAGCTTAATCCCGGGAGAGGGGTATGAGCAGTTCTTC | CASSLIPGEGYEQFF
- | - | TRBJ1-2 | TRBV18 | TGTGCCAGCTCACCAGGCCCCGTAGCCTATGGCTACACCTTC | CASSPGPVAYGYTF
- | - | TRBJ2-3 | TRBV13 | TGTGCCAGCAGCTTGGGGCCTAGCACAGATACGCAGTATTTT | CASSLGPSTDTQYF
TRBD2 | - | TRBJ2-1 | TRBV19 | TGTGCCAGTAGTGGTAGCGGGGGGGCCGTCTCCTACAATGAGCAGTTCTTC | CASSGSGGAVSYNEQFF
- | - | TRBJ1-5 | TRBV15 | TGTGCCACCAGCTTGGATGGCGGCCGCAATCAGCCCCAGCATTTT | CATSLDGGRNQPQHF
- | - | TRBJ2-1 | TRBV15 | TGTGCCACCAGCAGGCCGCCAGGGGAGCAGTTCTTC | CATSRPPGEQFF
TRBD2 | - | TRBJ2-1 | TRBV15 | TGTGCCACCAGCAGGGGGGGGGAGGAAGAGCAGTTCTTC | CATSRGGEEEQFF
- | - | TRBJ1-5 | TRBV5-1 | TGCGCCAGCAGCTCAGACAGCGATCAGCCCCAGCATTTT | CASSSDSDQPQHF
TRBD1 | - | TRBJ1-3 | TRBV28 | TGTGCCAGCAGGATCGGACAGGGAAATTTTAAAGACACCATATATTTT | CASRIGQGNFKDTIYF
- | - | TRBJ1-3 | TRBV9 | TGTGCCAGCAGCGGTCCTGACTGGTACTCTGGAAACGCCATATATTTT | CASSGPDWYSGNAIYF
- | few | TRBJ2-2 | TRBV5-6 | TGTGCCAGCAGCTTGGACAGGAACACCGGGGAGCTGTTTTTT | CASSLDRNTGELFF
- | - | TRBJ2-5 | TRBV7-9 | TGTGCCAGCAGCGCTGGCTTTTTGGAGACCCAGTACTTC | CASSAGFLETQYF
TRBD2 | - | TRBJ2-1 | TRBV5-6 | TGTGCCAGCATCAGCGGGGGGTCCTACAATGAGCAGTTCTTC | CASISGGSYNEQFF
- | - | TRBJ1-1 | TRBV19 | TGTGCCAGTAGTCTCACCCCCACACAGAGGAACACTGAAGCTTTCTTT | CASSLTPTQRNTEAFF